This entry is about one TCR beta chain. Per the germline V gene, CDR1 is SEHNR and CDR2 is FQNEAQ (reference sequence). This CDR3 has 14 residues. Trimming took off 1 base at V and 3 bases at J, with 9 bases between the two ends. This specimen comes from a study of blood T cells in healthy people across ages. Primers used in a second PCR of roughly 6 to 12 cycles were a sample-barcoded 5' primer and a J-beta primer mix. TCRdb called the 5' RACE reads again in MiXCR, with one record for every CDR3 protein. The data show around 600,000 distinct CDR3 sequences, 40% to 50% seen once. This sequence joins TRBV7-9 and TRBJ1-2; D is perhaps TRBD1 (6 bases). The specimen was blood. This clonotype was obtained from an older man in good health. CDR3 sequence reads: CASSLGQEDYGYTF. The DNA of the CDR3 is TGTGCCAGCAGCTTAGGACAGGAAGACTATGGCTACACCTTC.